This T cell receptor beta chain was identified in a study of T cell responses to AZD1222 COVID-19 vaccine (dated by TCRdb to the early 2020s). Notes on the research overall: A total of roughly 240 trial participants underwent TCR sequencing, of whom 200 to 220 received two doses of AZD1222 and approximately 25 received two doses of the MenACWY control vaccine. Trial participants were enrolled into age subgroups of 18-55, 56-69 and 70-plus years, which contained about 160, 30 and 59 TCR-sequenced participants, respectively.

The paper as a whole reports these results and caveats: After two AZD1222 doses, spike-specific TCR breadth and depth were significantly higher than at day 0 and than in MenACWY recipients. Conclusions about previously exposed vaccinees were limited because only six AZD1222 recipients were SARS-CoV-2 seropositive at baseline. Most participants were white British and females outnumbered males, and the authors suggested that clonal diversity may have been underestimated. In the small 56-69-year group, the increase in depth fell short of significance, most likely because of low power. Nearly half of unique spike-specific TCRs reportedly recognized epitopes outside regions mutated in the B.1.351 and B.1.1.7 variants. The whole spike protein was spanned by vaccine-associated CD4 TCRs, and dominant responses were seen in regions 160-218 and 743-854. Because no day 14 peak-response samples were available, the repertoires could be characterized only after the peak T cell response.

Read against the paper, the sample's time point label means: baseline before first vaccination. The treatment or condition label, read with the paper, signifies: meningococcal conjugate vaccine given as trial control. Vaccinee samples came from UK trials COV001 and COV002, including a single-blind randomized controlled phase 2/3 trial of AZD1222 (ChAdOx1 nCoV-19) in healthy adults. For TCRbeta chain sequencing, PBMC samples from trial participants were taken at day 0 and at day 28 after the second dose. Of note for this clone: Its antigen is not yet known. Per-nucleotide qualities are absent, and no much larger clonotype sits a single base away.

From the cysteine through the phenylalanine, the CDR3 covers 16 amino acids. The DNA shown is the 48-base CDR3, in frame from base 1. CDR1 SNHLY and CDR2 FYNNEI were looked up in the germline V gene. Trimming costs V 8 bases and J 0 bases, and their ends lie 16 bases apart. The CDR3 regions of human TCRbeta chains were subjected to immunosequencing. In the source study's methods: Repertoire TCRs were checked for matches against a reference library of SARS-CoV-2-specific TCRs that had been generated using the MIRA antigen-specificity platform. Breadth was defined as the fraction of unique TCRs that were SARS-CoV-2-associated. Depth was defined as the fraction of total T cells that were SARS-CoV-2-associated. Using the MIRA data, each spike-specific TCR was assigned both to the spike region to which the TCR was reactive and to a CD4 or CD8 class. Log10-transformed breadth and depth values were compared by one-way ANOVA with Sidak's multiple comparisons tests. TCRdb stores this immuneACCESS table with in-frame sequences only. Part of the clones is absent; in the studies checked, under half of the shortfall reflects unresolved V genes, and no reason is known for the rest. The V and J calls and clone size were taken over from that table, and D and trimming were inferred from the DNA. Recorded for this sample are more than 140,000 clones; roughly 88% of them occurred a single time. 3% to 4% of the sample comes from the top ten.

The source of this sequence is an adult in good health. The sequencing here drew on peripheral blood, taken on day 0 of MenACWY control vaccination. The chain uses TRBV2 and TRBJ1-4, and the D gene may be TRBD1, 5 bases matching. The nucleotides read TGTGCCAGCGGAAGACAGTCGCCTGCAACTAATGAAAAACTGTTTTTT. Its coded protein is CASGRQSPATNEKLFF.